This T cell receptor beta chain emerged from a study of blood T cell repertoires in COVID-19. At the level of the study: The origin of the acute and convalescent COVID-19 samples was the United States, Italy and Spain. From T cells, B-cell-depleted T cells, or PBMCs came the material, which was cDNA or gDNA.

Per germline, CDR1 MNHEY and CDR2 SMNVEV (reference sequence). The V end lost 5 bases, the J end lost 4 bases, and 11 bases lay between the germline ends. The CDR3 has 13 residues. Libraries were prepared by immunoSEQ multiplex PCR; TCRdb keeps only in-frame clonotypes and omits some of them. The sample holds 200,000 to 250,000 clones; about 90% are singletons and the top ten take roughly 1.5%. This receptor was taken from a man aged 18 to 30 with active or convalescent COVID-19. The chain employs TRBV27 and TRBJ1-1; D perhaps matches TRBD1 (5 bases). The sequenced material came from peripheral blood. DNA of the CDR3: TGTGCCAGCAGTCGACGGGGGGGCACTGAAGCTTTCTTT. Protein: CASSRRGGTEAFF.